This T cell receptor beta chain is drawn from a study of blood T cell repertoires in COVID-19 (TCRdb year 2020). Context from the whole study: Collaborator samples came from the United States, Italy and Spain and covered acute and convalescent phases of COVID-19. The material from the prospective study consisted of cDNA or gDNA derived from T cells, B-cell-depleted T cells, or PBMCs. The dataset comprised deeply sampled blood TCRbeta repertoires from subjects exposed to, actively infected with, or recovered from COVID-19. The repertoires were released in a freely available public database intended as a resource for research on the immune response to SARS-CoV-2. The samples were drawn from two sources: the first 160 participants of the ongoing ImmuneRACE study, and 1,000 to 1,500 subjects contributed by 6 global collaborators. Sample metadata almost always included a de-identified subject ID, COVID-19 status, age in years and sex. Where HLA class I and class II types were available, the types were taken from metadata supplied by the sample provider, not from assay-based typing.

What the study reported, not specific to this receptor: The amount of clinical and demographic metadata varied by source and participant and was provided uncurated.

TCRbeta CDR3 regions were amplified from genomic DNA by means of the immunoSEQ Assay, a bias-controlled multiplex PCR. Concerning the study's data processing: Nucleated cell counts per sample were estimated from amplification of reference gene primers within the assay. Sequence reads were collapsed and filtered to measure the absolute abundance of every unique TCRbeta CDR3 rearrangement. Productive Simpson clonality was computed per sample as the square root of Simpson's diversity index over productive rearrangements. TCRdb's version of the immuneACCESS table is confined to in-frame rearrangements and falls short of the full clone set. An unresolved V gene accounts for under half of the shortfall where checked; the remainder is of unknown origin. That table gives V, J and clone size, and the DNA gave D and trimming. Present in this sample are 180,000 or so clones, around 86% of which were seen just once. The ten top clones hold 0.99% of the sample.

The collaborating institutions used their own protocols to collect whole blood in K2EDTA tubes. For TCRbeta analysis, collaborators shipped samples as frozen whole blood, isolated PBMCs, or DNA extracted from either of those sample types. In the case of this clone: This receptor's antigen is unknown. Per-nucleotide qualities are absent, and no much larger clonotype sits a single base away.

This TCR was recovered from a young man with acute or convalescent COVID-19. The sample was peripheral blood.

This receptor has the CDR3 CASSPTGNGNTIYF. The bases are TGTGCCAGCAGCCCCACAGGGAATGGAAACACCATATATTTT. This chain is built from TRBV13 and TRBJ1-3; a tentative D match to TRBD1 spans 6 bases. From its cysteine to its phenylalanine, the CDR3 spans 14 amino acids. Only CDR3 DNA remains: 42 bases, in frame from the first base. V drops 5 bases and J drops 3 bases, leaving 11 bases in between. The germline V gene (reference sequence) yields PRHDT for CDR1 and FYEKMQ for CDR2.